One and the same sample provided the 7 T cell receptor beta chains below, sequenced in a study of early stage breast cancer tumors (dated by TCRdb to the late 2010s). The method behind the library was the immunoSEQ multiplex PCR assay. The clones in this table, taken by TCRdb from immuneACCESS, are in-frame only. Not every clone is retained; where verified, under half of the shortfall comes from an unresolved V gene, and the cause of the rest is unknown. The sample table contains approximately 5,600 clones; only one count was recorded for 75% to 80% of them. The biggest ten clones account for 11% of the sample. The sequenced material came from normal breast tissue next to the tumor. The receptors were gathered from a person in their 70s with breast cancer.

There are a few counts of this clone. The V gene is TRBV6-6, the J gene TRBJ1-2; a weak D match, TRBD1 (5 bases). The germline V gene has CDR1 MNHNY and CDR2 SVGAGI (reference sequence). CDR3 length: 12 residues. V was pared by 2 bases and J by 7 bases, with 8 bases between. CDR3 DNA sequence: TGTGCCAGCAGTTACAATCAGGGTGGCTACACCTTC. It codes for CASSYNQGGYTF.

This clone has just a few counts. The rearrangement uses TRBV4-3 and TRBJ1-2, with D tentatively TRBD1 (6 bases). The ends were cut back, 4 bases at V and 4 bases at J, with 16 bases in the middle. The CDR3 runs 15 residues. Per germline, CDR1 LGHNA and CDR2 YSLEER. In DNA, the CDR3 is TGCGCCAGCAGCCTAAGGGCCAGGGGTGGCTATGGCTACACCTTC. Protein: CASSLRARGGYGYTF.

The chain has TRBV28 and TRBJ2-3; D remains ambiguous. The CDR3 has 14 residues. Trimming pared 7 bases from V and 1 base from J, leaving 12 bases between. Germline values: CDR1 MDHEN, CDR2 SYDVKM. The CDR3 nucleotides read TGTGCCAGCATGGTTAAAAGCGGCACAGATACGCAGTATTTT. Protein: CASMVKSGTDTQYF.

This chain joins TRBV19 and TRBJ2-1, with D maybe TRBD1 (6 bases). V was shortened by 5 bases and J by 5 bases, with 16 bases between the two germline ends. The CDR3 is made up of 15 amino acids. Germline CDR1 and CDR2: LNHDA and SQIVND (reference sequence). Written as DNA, the CDR3 is TGTGCCAGTAGTCTAGTGCCCCCAGGGGACAATGAGCAGTTCTTC. It specifies CASSLVPPGDNEQFF.

The genes are TRBV7-2 and TRBJ2-7; D possibly corresponds to TRBD1 (5 bases). V was shortened by 3 bases and J by 7 bases, with 19 bases between the two germline ends. CDR3 length: 15 amino acids. Per germline, CDR1 SGHTA and CDR2 FQGNSA. For the CDR3, the DNA is TGTGCCAGCAGCTTGGCGAGACAGCCTTTGAGGGAGCAGTACTTC. This sequence encodes CASSLARQPLREQYF.

The rearrangement uses TRBV5-4 and TRBJ2-1, with D unclear. V was pared by 0 bases and J by 8 bases, with 9 bases between. The germline V gene encodes CDR1 SGHNT and CDR2 YYREEE (reference sequence). The CDR3 is 13 residues long. The CDR3 loop is CASSLEFSDEQFF. The DNA for the CDR3 is TGTGCCAGCAGCTTGGAATTCAGCGATGAGCAGTTCTTC.

V usage is TRBV6-6 and J usage is TRBJ1-6; 7 nucleotides agree with TRBD1. This CDR3 comprises 15 residues. V shed 5 bases and J 3 bases; nucleotides not matched to a gene: 4. Germline V gene sequence: CDR1 MNHNY, CDR2 SVGAGI (reference sequence). The CDR3 coding sequence is TGTGCCAGCAGTCAGACAGGGAACTATAATTCACCCCTCCACTTT. It translates to CASSQTGNYNSPLHF.